This T cell receptor beta chain derives from a study of blood T cell repertoires in COVID-19. The CDR3 is made up of 15 amino acids. Per germline, CDR1 KGHSH and CDR2 LQKENI. With 1 base clipped from V and 6 bases from J, the junction kept 6 bases outside the gene matches. Per the study methods: By means of reference gene primer amplification, nucleated cell counts were estimated. Assay used: immunoSEQ multiplex PCR; TCRdb lists only in-frame clones, some missing. V, J and clone size reflect that table, while D and trimming were determined from the DNA. The sample holds tens of thousands of clones; approximately 88% are singletons and the top ten take 0.4%.

This TCR derives from a human donor in a cohort sampled during active COVID-19. Sequenced: peripheral blood. The J gene is TRBJ2-1, the V gene TRBV18; 7 bases are shared with TRBD1. CDR3 sequence reads: CASSPLRDSSNEQFF. The CDR3 DNA reads TGTGCCAGCTCACCACTAAGGGACAGCTCCAATGAGCAGTTCTTC.